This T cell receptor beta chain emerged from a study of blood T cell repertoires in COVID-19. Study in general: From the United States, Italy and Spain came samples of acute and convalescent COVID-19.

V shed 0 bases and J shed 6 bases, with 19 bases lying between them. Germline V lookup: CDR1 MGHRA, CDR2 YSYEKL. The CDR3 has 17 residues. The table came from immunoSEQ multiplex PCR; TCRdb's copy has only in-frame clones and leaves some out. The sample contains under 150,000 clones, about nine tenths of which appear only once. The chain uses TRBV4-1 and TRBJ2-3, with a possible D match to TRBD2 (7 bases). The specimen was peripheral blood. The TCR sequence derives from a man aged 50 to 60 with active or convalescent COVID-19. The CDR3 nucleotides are TGCGCCAGCAGCCAAGAGGGTCGTGCGGGGGCCGGGGATACGCAGTATTTT. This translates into CASSQEGRAGAGDTQYF.